This TCR beta chain is drawn from a study of CD8+CD57+ T cells in acquired aplastic anemia. Study-wide context: Yields of DNA that came from sorted CD4+ and CD8+ cells averaged approximately 3.5 ug.

CDR3 size: 13 residues. Per the germline V gene, CDR1 is DFQATT and CDR2 is SNEGSKA (reference sequence). V was trimmed by 3 bases and J by 0 bases, leaving 8 bases between them. Overall study findings and caveats: Patients did not significantly differ from controls in CD8+ Simpson's diversity. In common between the patients and the controls were approximately 30 CD8+ CDR3 sequences.

Patients selected for sequencing had displayed CD8+CD57+ cell expansion by flow cytometry. Patient blood was sampled before any therapy had been received. Comment on this clonotype: As yet, its antigen is unknown.

Genomic DNA, the template, was used for profiling of the TCR beta VDJ and CDR3. Each CDR3 protein gets one entry after TCRdb re-called the reads with MiXCR. Counted here are approximately 80,000 distinct CDR3 sequences, roughly 72% occurring once; the ten biggest clones make up 80% to 90%. The chain has TRBV20-1 and TRBJ1-2; D gene uncertain. The specimen sequenced was sorted CD4+, CD8+, or CD8+CD57+ T cells (not recorded which) from PBMCs. This clonotype was sampled from a human donor with aplastic anemia. CDR3 protein: CSASEGSNYGYTF. The CDR3 bases are TGCAGTGCTAGTGAGGGTTCTAACTATGGCTACACCTTC.